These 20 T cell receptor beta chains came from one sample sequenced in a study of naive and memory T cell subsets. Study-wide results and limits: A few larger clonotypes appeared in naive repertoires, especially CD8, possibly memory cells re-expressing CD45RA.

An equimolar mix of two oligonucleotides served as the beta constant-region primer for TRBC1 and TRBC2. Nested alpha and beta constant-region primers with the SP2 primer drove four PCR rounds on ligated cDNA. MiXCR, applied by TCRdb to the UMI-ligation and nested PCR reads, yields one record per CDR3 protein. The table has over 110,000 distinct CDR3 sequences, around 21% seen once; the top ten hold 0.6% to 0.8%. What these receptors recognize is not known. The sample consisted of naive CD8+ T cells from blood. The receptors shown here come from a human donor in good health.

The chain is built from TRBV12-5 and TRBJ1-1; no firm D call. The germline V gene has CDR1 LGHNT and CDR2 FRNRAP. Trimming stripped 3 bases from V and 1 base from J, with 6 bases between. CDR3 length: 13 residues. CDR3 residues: CASGLSQNTEAFF. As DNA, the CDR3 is TGTGCTAGTGGTTTATCCCAGAACACTGAAGCTTTCTTT.

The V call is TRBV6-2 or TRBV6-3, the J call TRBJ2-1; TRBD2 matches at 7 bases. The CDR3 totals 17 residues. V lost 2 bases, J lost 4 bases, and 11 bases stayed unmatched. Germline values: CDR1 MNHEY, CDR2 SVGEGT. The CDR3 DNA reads TGTGCCAGCAGTTACAAAGCTTGGGAAGCGGGATACAATGAGCAGTTCTTC. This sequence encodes CASSYKAWEAGYNEQFF.

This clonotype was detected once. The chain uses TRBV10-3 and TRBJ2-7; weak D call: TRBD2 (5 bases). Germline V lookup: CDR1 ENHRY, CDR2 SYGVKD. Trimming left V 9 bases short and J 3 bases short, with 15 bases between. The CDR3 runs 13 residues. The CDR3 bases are TGTGCCATGGCAAGCGGAGACGACTACGAGCAGTACTTC. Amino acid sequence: CAMASGDDYEQYF.

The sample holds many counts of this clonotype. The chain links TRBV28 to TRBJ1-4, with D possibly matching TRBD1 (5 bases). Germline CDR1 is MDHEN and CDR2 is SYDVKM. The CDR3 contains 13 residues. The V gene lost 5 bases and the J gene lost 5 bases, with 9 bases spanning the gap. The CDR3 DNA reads TGTGCCAGCAGTGACAGACACAATGAAAAACTGTTTTTT. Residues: CASSDRHNEKLFF.

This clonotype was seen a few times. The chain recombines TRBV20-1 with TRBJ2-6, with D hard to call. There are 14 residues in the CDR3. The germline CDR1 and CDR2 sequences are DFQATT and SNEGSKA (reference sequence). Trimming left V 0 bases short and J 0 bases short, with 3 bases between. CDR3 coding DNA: TGCAGTGCTAGAGACGGCTCTGGGGCCAACGTCCTGACTTTC. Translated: CSARDGSGANVLTF.

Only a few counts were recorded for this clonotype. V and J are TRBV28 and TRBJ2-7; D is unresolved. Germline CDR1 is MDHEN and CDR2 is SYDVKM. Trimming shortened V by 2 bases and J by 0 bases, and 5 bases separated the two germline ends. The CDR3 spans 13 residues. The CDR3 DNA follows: TGTGCCAGCAGTTTAGTCAGCTCCTACGAGCAGTACTTC. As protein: CASSLVSSYEQYF. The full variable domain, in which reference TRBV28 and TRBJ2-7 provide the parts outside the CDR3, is DVKVTQSSRYLVKRTGEKVFLECVQDMDHENMFWYRQDPGLGLRLIYFSYDVKMKEKGDIPEGYSVSREKKERFSLILESASTNQTSMYLCASSLVSSYEQYFGPGTRLTVT.

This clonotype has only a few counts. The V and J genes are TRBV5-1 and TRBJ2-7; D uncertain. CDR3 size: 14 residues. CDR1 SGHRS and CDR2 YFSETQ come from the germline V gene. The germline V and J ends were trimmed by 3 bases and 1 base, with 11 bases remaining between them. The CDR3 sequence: CASSYRPESYEQYF. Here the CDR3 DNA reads TGCGCCAGCAGCTACCGGCCCGAATCCTACGAGCAGTACTTC. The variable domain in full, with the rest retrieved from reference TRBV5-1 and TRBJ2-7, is KAGVTQTPRYLIKTRGQQVTLSCSPISGHRSVSWYQQTPGQGLQFLFEYFSETQRNKGNFPGRFSGRQFSNSRSEMNVSTLELGDSALYLCASSYRPESYEQYFGPGTRLTVT.

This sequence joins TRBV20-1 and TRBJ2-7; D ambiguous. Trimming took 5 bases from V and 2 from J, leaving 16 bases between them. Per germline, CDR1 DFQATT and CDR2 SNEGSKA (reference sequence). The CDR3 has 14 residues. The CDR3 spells CSAAPRARPYEQYF. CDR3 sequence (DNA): TGCAGTGCTGCCCCTCGGGCGAGGCCCTACGAGCAGTACTTC.

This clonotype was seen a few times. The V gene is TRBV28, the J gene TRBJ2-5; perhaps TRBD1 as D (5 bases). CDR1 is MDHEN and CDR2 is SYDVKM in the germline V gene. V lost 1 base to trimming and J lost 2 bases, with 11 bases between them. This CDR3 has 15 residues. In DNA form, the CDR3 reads TGTGCCAGCAGTTTATTATTGGGGCGGCAAGAGACCCAGTACTTC. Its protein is CASSLLLGRQETQYF.

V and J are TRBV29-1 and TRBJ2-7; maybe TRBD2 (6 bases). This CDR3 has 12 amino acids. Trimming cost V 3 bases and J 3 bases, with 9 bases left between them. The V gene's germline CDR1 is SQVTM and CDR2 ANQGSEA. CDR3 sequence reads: CSVEGLLYEQYF. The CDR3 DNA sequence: TGCAGCGTTGAGGGACTTCTCTACGAGCAGTACTTC.

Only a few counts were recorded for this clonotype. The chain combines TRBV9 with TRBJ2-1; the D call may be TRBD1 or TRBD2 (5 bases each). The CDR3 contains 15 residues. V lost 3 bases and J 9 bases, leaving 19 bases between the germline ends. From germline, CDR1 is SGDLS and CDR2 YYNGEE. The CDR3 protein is CASSAEGTGEGEQFF. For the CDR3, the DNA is TGTGCCAGCAGCGCGGAAGGGACCGGGGAAGGTGAGCAGTTCTTC.

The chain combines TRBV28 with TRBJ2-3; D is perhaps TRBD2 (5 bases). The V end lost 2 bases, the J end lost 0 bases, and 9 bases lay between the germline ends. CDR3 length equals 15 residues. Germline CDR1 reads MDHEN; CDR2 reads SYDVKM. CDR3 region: CASSLLAASTDTQYF. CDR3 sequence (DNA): TGTGCCAGCAGTTTACTAGCAGCTAGCACAGATACGCAGTATTTT.

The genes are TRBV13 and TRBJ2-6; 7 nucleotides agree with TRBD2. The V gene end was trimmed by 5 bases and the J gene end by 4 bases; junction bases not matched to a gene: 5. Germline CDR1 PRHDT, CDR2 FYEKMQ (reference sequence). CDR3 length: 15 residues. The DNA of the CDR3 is TGTGCCAGCAGCATGGGAGGGTGGGGGGCCAACGTCCTGACTTTC. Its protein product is CASSMGGWGANVLTF. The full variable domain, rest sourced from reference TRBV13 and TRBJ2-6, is AAGVIQSPRHLIKEKRETATLKCYPIPRHDTVYWYQQGPGQDPQFLISFYEKMQSDKGSIPDRFSAQQFSDYHSELNMSSLELGDSALYFCASSMGGWGANVLTFGAGSRLTVL.

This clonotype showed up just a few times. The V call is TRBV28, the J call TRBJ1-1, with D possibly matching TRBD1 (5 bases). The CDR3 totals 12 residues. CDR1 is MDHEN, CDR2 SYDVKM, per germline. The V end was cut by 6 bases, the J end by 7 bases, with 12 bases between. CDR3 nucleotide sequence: TGTGCCAGCAGCCCTGACAGCCATGAAGCTTTCTTT. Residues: CASSPDSHEAFF.

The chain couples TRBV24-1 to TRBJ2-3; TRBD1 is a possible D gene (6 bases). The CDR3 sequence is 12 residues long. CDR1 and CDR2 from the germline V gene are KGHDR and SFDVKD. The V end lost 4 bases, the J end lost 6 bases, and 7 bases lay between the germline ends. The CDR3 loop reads CATSDQGDTQYF. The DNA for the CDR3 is TGTGCCACCAGTGACCAGGGGGATACGCAGTATTTT.

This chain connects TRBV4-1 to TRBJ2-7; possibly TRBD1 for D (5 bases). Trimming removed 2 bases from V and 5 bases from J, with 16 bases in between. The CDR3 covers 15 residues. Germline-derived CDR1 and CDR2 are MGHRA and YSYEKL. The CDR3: CASSQFEGARNEQYF. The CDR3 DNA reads TGCGCCAGCAGCCAATTTGAAGGGGCACGGAACGAGCAGTACTTC.

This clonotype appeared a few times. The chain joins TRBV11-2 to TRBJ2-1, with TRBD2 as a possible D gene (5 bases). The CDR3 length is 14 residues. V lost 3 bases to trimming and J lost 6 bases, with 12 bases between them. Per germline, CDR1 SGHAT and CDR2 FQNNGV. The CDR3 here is CASSFFGGGNEQFF. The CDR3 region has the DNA TGTGCCAGCAGCTTTTTTGGTGGAGGCAATGAGCAGTTCTTC.

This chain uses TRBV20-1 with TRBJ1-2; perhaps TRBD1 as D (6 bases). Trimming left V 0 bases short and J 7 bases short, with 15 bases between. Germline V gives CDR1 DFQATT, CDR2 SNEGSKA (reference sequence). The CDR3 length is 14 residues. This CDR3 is CSARDPRTEGGYTF. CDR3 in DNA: TGCAGTGCTAGAGACCCAAGGACAGAAGGTGGCTACACCTTC.

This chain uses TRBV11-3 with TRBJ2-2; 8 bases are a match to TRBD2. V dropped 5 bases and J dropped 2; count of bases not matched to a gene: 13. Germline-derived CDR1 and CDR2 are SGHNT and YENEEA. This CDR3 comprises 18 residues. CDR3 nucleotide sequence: TGTGCCAGCAGCCCCGCCCTTACTAGCGGATTTAACACCGGGGAGCTGTTTTTT. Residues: CASSPALTSGFNTGELFF.

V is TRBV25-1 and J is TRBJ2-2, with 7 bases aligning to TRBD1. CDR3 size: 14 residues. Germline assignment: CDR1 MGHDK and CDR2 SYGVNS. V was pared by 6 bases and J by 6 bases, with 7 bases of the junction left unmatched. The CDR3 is CASRTGAGAGELFF. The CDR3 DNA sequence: TGTGCCAGCAGAACAGGGGCTGGGGCCGGGGAGCTGTTTTTT.